The sequence of this T cell receptor beta chain was determined in a study of monozygotic twins with inflammatory bowel disease. Findings and limits, study-wide: Clonotypes shared with others were fewer in IBD patients than in healthy twins, especially with disease activity.

Every TCR library used approximately 3,400 ng of total RNA. TCRdb reprocessed the 5' RACE reads and reports one entry per CDR3 protein, with no DNA. The sample's table shows 440,000 or so distinct CDR3 sequences. Remarks on this clonotype: Its target is not known.

Sequenced sample: blood. The TCR was taken from a human donor with ulcerative colitis or Crohn's disease, or a healthy co-twin of an affected twin (not recorded which).

The CDR3 here is CASSLSRGTYNEQFF. This rearrangement joins TRBV7-2 to TRBJ2-1; absent DNA, TCRdb's TRBD1 call cannot be checked. Germline V gene data show CDR1 as SGHTA and CDR2 as FQGNSA. There are 15 residues in the CDR3.